Presented here are 16 T cell receptor beta chains from one specimen sequenced in a study of metastatic and nonmetastatic thyroid tumors. None of the patients had undergone any treatment ahead of thyroid surgery. TCRdb re-clonotyped the PCR reads through MiXCR. The table has some 34,000 clones, roughly 20% seen once. The source material was blood. The receptor set was obtained from a female donor with papillary thyroid cancer or a benign thyroid nodule (not recorded which). Some clones in this sample may be carry-over from other donors' samples.

The rearrangement uses TRBV7-4 and TRBJ1-5; D is unclear. This CDR3 is 13 amino acids long. The germline V gene encodes CDR1 SGHVT and CDR2 SQSDAQ. The ends were cut back, 5 bases at V and 4 bases at J, with 9 bases in the middle. This chain's CDR3 is CASSVTENQPQHF. The DNA of the CDR3 is TGTGCCAGCAGCGTAACAGAGAATCAGCCCCAGCATTTT.

This rearrangement joins TRBV12-3 or TRBV12-4 to TRBJ2-5; D is unresolved. The V end was cut by 1 base, the J end by 5 bases, with 14 bases between. The CDR3 runs 15 residues. The CDR3 sequence is CASSLGLVVGETQYF. For the CDR3, the DNA is TGTGCCAGCAGTTTAGGGTTGGTCGTGGGGGAGACCCAGTACTTC.

This clone was detected only a few times. With a much larger clone just one base away, this may be a read error. The chain joins TRBV3-1 to TRBJ2-1; D may be TRBD1 or TRBD2 (5 bases each). Trimming cost V 3 bases and J 13 bases, with 10 bases left between them. From germline, CDR1 is LGHDT and CDR2 YNNKEL (reference sequence). The CDR3 contains 11 residues. In DNA, the CDR3 is TGTGCCAGCAGCCATGGGGGAGATCAGTTCTTC. Translated: CASSHGGDQFF.

The chain joins TRBV11-2 to TRBJ2-1, with 8 nucleotides matching TRBD2. This CDR3 comprises 17 residues. The V gene end was trimmed by 3 bases and the J gene end by 1 base; junction bases not matched to a gene: 8. Germline CDR1 reads SGHAT; CDR2 reads FQNNGV. In DNA, the CDR3 is TGTGCCAGCAGCTTGGGACTAGATAAACGATCCTACAATGAGCAGTTCTTC. Translation: CASSLGLDKRSYNEQFF.

V is TRBV7-3 and J is TRBJ2-3, with D possibly being TRBD2 (6 bases). The V gene's germline CDR1 is SGHTA and CDR2 FQGTGA. The V end was cut by 5 bases, the J end by 3 bases, with 15 bases between. This CDR3 contains 15 residues. DNA for the CDR3: TGTGCCAGCAGCCCCCAGGGAGGTAGGACAGATACGCAGTATTTT. Translated: CASSPQGGRTDTQYF.

V and J are TRBV20-1 and TRBJ2-7, with TRBD2 identical over 14 bases. The V gene's germline CDR1 is DFQATT and CDR2 SNEGSKA (reference sequence). The junction had 10 bases not matched to a gene; V was cut back by 6 bases and J by 6 bases. The CDR3 length is 15 residues. CDR3 bases: TGCAGTGCCAACGACGGGACTAGCGGGGGAGGCGAGCAGTACTTC. Translated: CSANDGTSGGGEQYF.

This clone was recorded at least ten times. The V and J genes are TRBV6-1 and TRBJ2-6; D is ambiguous. This CDR3 spans 14 amino acids. The V gene's germline CDR1 is MNHNS and CDR2 SASEGT. V shed 5 bases and J shed 0 bases, with 5 bases lying between them. CDR3: CASSSRSGANVLTF. The CDR3, as DNA: TGTGCCAGCAGTTCACGCTCTGGGGCCAACGTCCTGACTTTC.

In this sample, this clone turned up many times. The gene calls are TRBV5-1 and TRBJ2-1; 12 bases are a match to TRBD1. Germline V gene lookup returns CDR1 SGHRS and CDR2 YFSETQ. The CDR3 totals 16 residues. The J segment lost 5 bases and the V segment lost 0 bases, leaving 3 bases of the junction unmatched. CDR3 amino acids: CASSLDGTGGHNEQFF. DNA for the CDR3: TGCGCCAGCAGCTTGGACGGGACAGGGGGCCACAATGAGCAGTTCTTC.

By share of the sample, this clone is medium-sized. The CDR3 DNA reads as TGTGCCAGCAGTCAGACGACTGTATCCTACGAGCAGTACTTC. Amino acids: CASSQTTVSYEQYF. The chain links TRBV6-1 to TRBJ2-7, with D unclear. The germline V gene has CDR1 MNHNS and CDR2 SASEGT. The CDR3 consists of 14 residues. V lost 5 bases and J lost 1, with 12 bases in between.

This clone was counted only a few times. The chain recombines TRBV5-1 with TRBJ2-2; the D is unclear. The germline V and J ends were trimmed by 3 bases and 4 bases, with 13 bases remaining between them. In germline, CDR1 is SGHRS, CDR2 YFSETQ. This CDR3 is 15 amino acids long. DNA for the CDR3: TGCGCCAGCAGCTCCAACACTATCTCCACCGGGGAGCTGTTTTTT. Amino acid sequence: CASSSNTISTGELFF.

The sample holds many counts of this clone. The chain carries TRBV4-2 and TRBJ1-6; the match to TRBD1 covers 9 bases. Germline CDR1 LGHNA, CDR2 YNFKEQ. The CDR3 sequence is 20 residues long. The V segment lost 4 bases and the J segment 1 base; nucleotides outside the gene matches: 14. CDR3 region: CASSPLATTGGASYNSPLHF. CDR3 coding DNA: TGTGCCAGCAGCCCCTTAGCGACTACAGGGGGCGCTTCCTATAATTCACCCCTCCACTTT.

This clone was seen many times. This same CDR3 is encoded by further DNA sequences in the sample. The chain joins TRBV19 to TRBJ2-5; TRBD2 matches at 14 bases. The junction had 5 bases not matched to a gene; V was cut back by 1 base and J by 4 bases. CDR1 LNHDA and CDR2 SQIVND come from the germline V gene (reference sequence). The CDR3 is 17 amino acids. The CDR3 bases are TGTGCCAGTAGTATAGCGGGACTAGCGGGAGCTGGAGAGACCCAGTACTTC. As protein: CASSIAGLAGAGETQYF.

This clone was detected ten times or more. V is TRBV9 and J is TRBJ2-3, with TRBD1 matching over 8 bases. Germline V gives CDR1 SGDLS, CDR2 YYNGEE. The CDR3 extends over 15 amino acids. The ends lost 4 bases at V and 4 bases at J; junction bases unmatched: 8. The CDR3 loop is CASSRTGRIADTQYF. The CDR3 DNA reads TGTGCCAGCAGCCGGACAGGGAGAATTGCAGATACGCAGTATTTT.

This clone was detected ten times or more. The chain has TRBV20-1 and TRBJ2-7; D may match TRBD1 or TRBD2 (6 bases each). Between the trimmed V and J ends, which lost 0 bases and 6 bases, there was a span of 15 bases. Germline V gene sequence: CDR1 DFQATT, CDR2 SNEGSKA (reference sequence). This CDR3 has 14 amino acids. The CDR3 protein is CSARDRGEASEQYF. The CDR3 DNA sequence: TGCAGTGCTAGAGATAGGGGGGAGGCAAGCGAGCAGTACTTC.

This chain joins TRBV5-1 and TRBJ2-7, with TRBD2 as a possible D gene (5 bases). The V gene's germline CDR1 is SGHRS and CDR2 YFSETQ. The CDR3 loop spans 15 amino acids. V was trimmed by 0 bases and J by 5 bases, leaving 15 bases between them. CDR3 sequence: CASSLDPAVANEQYF. CDR3 DNA: TGCGCCAGCAGCTTGGATCCAGCGGTAGCGAACGAGCAGTACTTC.

The chain has TRBV6-1 and TRBJ2-7; 8 bases match TRBD1. With V trimmed by 5 bases and J by 5 bases, 11 bases remained unmatched. CDR3 length: 15 amino acids. Germline lookup yields CDR1 MNHNS and CDR2 SASEGT. CDR3 in amino acids: CASSRVARGPHEQYF. CDR3 in DNA: TGTGCCAGCAGTCGAGTGGCCAGGGGGCCTCACGAGCAGTACTTC.